One sample yielded the 17 T cell receptor beta chains listed below, sequenced in a study of shared clonotypes between healthy human individuals. Assay used: immunoSEQ multiplex PCR; TCRdb lists only in-frame clones, some missing. The table records roughly 220,000 clones, over 50% of them present only once. The sequencing sample was made of memory CD4+ T cells sorted from blood. Described subset: CD45RA-negative fraction. These receptors all stem from a man under 40 in good health.

CDR3 in amino acids: CASSLAPVAGSKGYNEQFF. CDR3 DNA: TGCGCCAGCAGCTTGGCACCAGTAGCGGGATCGAAAGGCTACAATGAGCAGTTCTTC. The chain uses TRBV5-1 and TRBJ2-1, with 8 positions matching TRBD2. J was trimmed by 3 bases and V by 0 bases; bases with no gene match: 14. CDR1 is SGHRS, CDR2 YFSETQ, per germline. This CDR3 has 19 amino acids.

The chain uses TRBV19 and TRBJ2-7, with D tentatively TRBD2 (6 bases). The CDR3 consists of 15 residues. CDR1 is LNHDA, CDR2 SQIVND, per germline (reference sequence). V was shortened by 5 bases and J by 0 bases, with 14 bases between the two germline ends. CDR3 DNA: TGTGCCAGTAGTTCATGGCGGGGAAGCTCCTACGAGCAGTACTTC. Its translation is CASSSWRGSSYEQYF.

The chain joins TRBV6-1 to TRBJ2-7; 7 bases fit TRBD1. Germline V CDR1 and CDR2: MNHNS, SASEGT. The CDR3 covers 13 residues. Trimming removed 4 bases from V and 6 bases from J; junction bases left unmatched: 6. The CDR3 DNA is TGTGCCAGCAGTGCAACAGGGGTACCCGAGCAGTACTTC. Translation: CASSATGVPEQYF.

Of note for this clone: One end of the junction fails to match germline, which may point to a read error. Here the CDR3 DNA reads TGTGCCAGCAGCCTAGCGGGAGTGTCCACAGATACGCAGTATTTT. This sequence encodes CASSLAGVSTDTQYF. The J gene is TRBJ2-3, the V gene TRBV7-9; 10 bases map to TRBD2. The germline V gene has CDR1 SEHNR and CDR2 FQNEAQ (reference sequence). This CDR3 comprises 15 residues.

The CDR3 bases are TGTGCCAGCAGCGTGGTAGCTGGGGGAGGCACAGATACGCAGTATTTT. Encoded protein: CASSVVAGGGTDTQYF. V gene TRBV9 combines with J gene TRBJ2-3; D might be TRBD1 or TRBD2, each matching 5 bases. Germline CDR1 is SGDLS and CDR2 is YYNGEE. Trimming took off 2 bases at V and 1 base at J, with 14 bases between the two ends. The CDR3 runs 16 residues.

The genes are TRBV20-1 and TRBJ1-1; the D is unclear. V was clipped by 2 bases and J by 6 bases, with 7 bases between them. The CDR3 has 11 residues. The germline gives CDR1 DFQATT, CDR2 SNEGSKA (reference sequence). The CDR3 sequence: CSARIRAEAFF. As DNA, the CDR3 is TGCAGTGCTAGAATAAGGGCTGAAGCTTTCTTT.

This chain uses TRBV18 with TRBJ2-3; 10 bases fit TRBD2. The CDR3 contains 14 residues. Trimming took 0 bases from V and 10 from J; bases not matched to a gene: 4. Per germline, CDR1 KGHSH and CDR2 LQKENI. The CDR3 nucleotides read TGTGCCAGCTCACCACCACTAGCGGGAACTGCGCAGTATTTT. Translating it yields CASSPPLAGTAQYF.

V is TRBV7-2 and J is TRBJ1-4; TRBD1 is a possible D gene (6 bases). CDR1 and CDR2 (germline): SGHTA, FQGNSA. The CDR3 consists of 16 residues. The V and J ends lost 2 bases and 8 bases respectively, with 18 bases between them. The CDR3 loop reads CASSLNTGGGGEKLFF. The CDR3 coding sequence is TGTGCCAGCAGCTTAAATACGGGGGGCGGTGGCGAAAAACTGTTTTTT.

This sequence joins TRBV11-2 and TRBJ2-7, with 7 bases aligning to TRBD2. This CDR3 is built from 13 residues. From germline, CDR1 is SGHAT and CDR2 FQNNGV. With V trimmed by 4 bases and J by 6 bases, 6 bases remained unmatched. The chain's CDR3 is CASSSGLGFEQYF. In DNA form, the CDR3 reads TGTGCCAGCAGCTCCGGACTAGGATTCGAGCAGTACTTC.

This chain uses TRBV7-3 with TRBJ2-1; TRBD2 aligns across 7 bases. The CDR3 totals 14 residues. Germline CDR1 and CDR2: SGHTA and FQGTGA. The ends lost 3 bases at V and 9 bases at J; junction bases unmatched: 8. CDR3 residues: CASSLRTTGGEQFF. The CDR3 DNA sequence: TGTGCCAGCAGCTTGCGGACTACGGGGGGTGAGCAGTTCTTC.

The chain links TRBV11-2 to TRBJ2-5; D may correspond to TRBD1 or TRBD2 (5 bases each). CDR3 size: 14 residues. The germline gives CDR1 SGHAT, CDR2 FQNNGV. Trimming took off 5 bases at V and 4 bases at J, with 14 bases between the two ends. Here the CDR3 reads CASSPGRTIETQYF. Here the CDR3 DNA reads TGTGCCAGCAGCCCGGGGCGGACGATAGAGACCCAGTACTTC.

With respect to this clone: The sample holds other DNA sequences that translate to the same CDR3. The V gene is TRBV5-1, the J gene TRBJ2-3; 11 nucleotides agree with TRBD2. Germline trimming cut 4 bases from V and 4 bases from J; bases unmatched to any gene: 2. Per the germline V gene, CDR1 is SGHRS and CDR2 is YFSETQ. The CDR3 consists of 14 residues. CDR3 loop: CASSLAGGPDTQYF. The CDR3, as DNA: TGCGCCAGCAGCCTAGCGGGAGGTCCAGATACGCAGTATTTT.

Of note for this clone: Other DNA sequences in this sample translate to the same CDR3. The V gene is TRBV29-1, the J gene TRBJ2-7; 7 bases map to TRBD1. This CDR3 is built from 12 residues. Germline V gives CDR1 SQVTM, CDR2 ANQGSEA. Trimming removed 7 bases from V and 1 base from J; junction bases left unmatched: 4. The DNA of the CDR3 is TGCAGCGGTAGGACAGGATCCTACGAGCAGTACTTC. Protein: CSGRTGSYEQYF.

This clone has ten or more counts. CDR3 nucleotides: TGTGCCAGCAGCTTAACTTTCGGGGGCCACACTGAAGCTTTCTTT. It codes for CASSLTFGGHTEAFF. V is TRBV7-3 and J is TRBJ1-1, with D possibly TRBD1 on 6 matching bases. The CDR3 length is 15 residues. The germline gives CDR1 SGHTA, CDR2 FQGTGA. The V and J ends lost 0 bases and 3 bases respectively, with 11 bases between them.

In its sample, this clone was seen once. The chain joins TRBV2 to TRBJ2-7; no firm D call. CDR3 length equals 11 residues. Germline CDR1 and CDR2: SNHLY and FYNNEI. Trimming removed 5 bases from V and 3 bases from J, with 5 bases in between. For the CDR3, the DNA is TGTGCCAGCAGTTTTTACTACGAGCAGTACTTC. Its protein is CASSFYYEQYF.

The V call is TRBV29-1, the J call TRBJ1-1; D not certain. Germline CDR1 is SQVTM and CDR2 is ANQGSEA. V lost 5 bases to trimming and J lost 0 bases, with 10 bases between them. This CDR3 spans 13 amino acids. The CDR3 region is CSVWSELNTEAFF. CDR3 sequence (DNA): TGCAGCGTTTGGTCCGAACTGAACACTGAAGCTTTCTTT.

This clone showed up just once. V and J are TRBV7-9 and TRBJ1-5, with 7 nucleotides matching TRBD1. V lost 5 bases, J lost 7 bases, and 8 bases stayed unmatched. The germline gives CDR1 SEHNR, CDR2 FQNEAQ (reference sequence). The CDR3 has 14 amino acids. The CDR3 DNA is TGTGCCAGCAGCCGGGGACAGACGGGACAGCCCCAGCATTTT. This translates into CASSRGQTGQPQHF.